These 19 T cell receptor beta chains came from one sample sequenced in a study of T-cell reconstitution after alpha-beta-depleted transplantation in children. Library preparation (for TCRbeta) was performed with unique molecular identifiers. TCRdb processed the PCR reads anew with MiXCR; each CDR3 protein has one entry. The data contain about a million distinct CDR3 sequences, roughly 29% of them seen just once; the ten biggest clones take up about 28%. The sequenced sample was PBMCs, mostly from graft donor cells, obtained 360 days after TCRalphabeta/CD19-depleted stem cell transplant. Every receptor here comes from a boy under two years old who had a stem cell transplant for SCID, so the T cells may come from the graft donor.

The genes are TRBV29-1 and TRBJ2-6; perhaps TRBD2 as D (5 bases). Trimming took 4 bases from V and 4 from J, leaving 14 bases between them. Germline V lookup: CDR1 SQVTM, CDR2 ANQGSEA. CDR3 size: 15 residues. The CDR3 DNA follows: TGCAGCGTTGGTCCCGGGGTGGTCGGGGCCAACGTCCTGACTTTC. The encoded protein is CSVGPGVVGANVLTF.

This clonotype was found a few times. The J gene is TRBJ2-5, the V gene TRBV10-3; 9 nucleotides match TRBD2. Germline V lookup: CDR1 ENHRY, CDR2 SYGVKD. CDR3 length equals 15 residues. Losses at the gene ends were 6 bases for V and 4 bases for J; bases not matched to a gene: 9. CDR3 DNA sequence: TGTGCCATCAGGGCAGCGGGGGGCCGAGGAGAGACCCAGTACTTC. Protein product: CAIRAAGGRGETQYF.

V is TRBV28 and J is TRBJ2-5, with 10 bases identical to TRBD1. V was clipped by 4 bases and J by 7 bases; unmatched bases: 9. The CDR3 loop spans 15 amino acids. Germline values: CDR1 MDHEN, CDR2 SYDVKM. The CDR3 sequence: CASSSPGTGDGTQYF. The CDR3 DNA reads as TGTGCCAGCAGTTCACCCGGGACAGGGGACGGGACCCAGTACTTC.

This rearrangement joins TRBV5-6 to TRBJ2-7, with TRBD2 matching 8 bases. With V trimmed by 0 bases and J by 2 bases, 10 bases remained unmatched. The V gene's germline CDR1 is SGHDT and CDR2 YYEEEE. This CDR3 comprises 17 residues. The CDR3 protein is CASSLGRISGGAYEQYF. The CDR3 bases are TGTGCCAGCAGCTTGGGAAGGATCAGCGGGGGAGCCTACGAGCAGTACTTC.

This clonotype appeared many times. The chain recombines TRBV7-2 with TRBJ2-7; no reliable D call. V was pared by 8 bases and J by 1 base, with 6 bases between. The CDR3 spans 11 residues. Germline CDR1 SGHTA, CDR2 FQGNSA. CDR3: CASGQSYEQYF. Here the CDR3 DNA reads TGTGCCAGCGGTCAATCCTACGAGCAGTACTTC.

A few counts support this clonotype. The chain combines TRBV13 with TRBJ1-4; the D gene is possibly TRBD1 (5 bases). The CDR3 covers 14 residues. The V gene's germline CDR1 is PRHDT and CDR2 FYEKMQ (reference sequence). V lost 5 bases and J lost 8, with 15 bases in between. This chain's CDR3 is CASSPSAQGEKLFF. Written as DNA, the CDR3 is TGTGCCAGCAGCCCCTCGGCCCAGGGCGAAAAACTGTTTTTT.

The gene calls are TRBV20-1 and TRBJ1-4; possible D gene TRBD1, 6 bases. CDR3 size: 14 residues. The V and J ends lost 6 bases and 4 bases respectively, with 15 bases between them. The germline gives CDR1 DFQATT, CDR2 SNEGSKA (reference sequence). In DNA, the CDR3 is TGCAGTGCCCCGTATGGACAGCGTAATGAAAAACTGTTTTTT. Residues: CSAPYGQRNEKLFF.

This clonotype was counted only a few times. The chain joins TRBV4-1 to TRBJ2-5, with 10 bases matching TRBD2. The germline V gene encodes CDR1 MGHRA and CDR2 YSYEKL. V lost 0 bases and J lost 5; bases outside the gene matches: 18. CDR3 length equals 20 residues. The CDR3 sequence is CASSQDSFRPSGGMGETQYF. DNA of the CDR3: TGCGCCAGCAGCCAAGATTCATTCAGGCCTAGCGGGGGCATGGGCGAGACCCAGTACTTC.

This clonotype was detected a few times. This rearrangement joins TRBV4-2 to TRBJ2-5, with D perhaps TRBD2 (6 bases). The CDR3 is 15 residues long. CDR1 and CDR2 from the germline V gene are LGHNA and YNFKEQ. V was cut by 1 base and J by 5 bases, with 14 bases left in between. The CDR3 reads CASSQAQRAGETQYF. In nucleotides, the CDR3 is TGTGCCAGCAGCCAAGCACAGCGGGCAGGGGAGACCCAGTACTTC.

The chain employs TRBV7-8 and TRBJ2-1; no clear D. Germline CDR1 reads SGHVS; CDR2 reads FQNEAQ. The CDR3 loop spans 13 amino acids. Trimming removed 5 bases at V and 6 bases at J, with 11 bases between. The CDR3 spells CASSIAPGNEQFF. CDR3 bases: TGTGCCAGCAGCATCGCCCCGGGCAATGAGCAGTTCTTC.

The chain carries TRBV29-1 and TRBJ1-2; 8 nucleotides agree with TRBD1. V dropped 6 bases and J dropped 8; count of bases not matched to a gene: 5. This CDR3 contains 11 residues. Germline CDR1 reads SQVTM; CDR2 reads ANQGSEA. The CDR3 is CSVAGQGGYTF. The CDR3 coding sequence is TGCAGCGTAGCCGGACAGGGCGGCTACACCTTC.

The table lists this clonotype with a few counts. The chain is built from TRBV27 and TRBJ2-5; TRBD2 matches at 8 bases. Looked up from germline, CDR1 is MNHEY and CDR2 is SMNVEV (reference sequence). The CDR3 sequence is 15 residues long. V lost 3 bases and J lost 3; bases outside the gene matches: 6. CDR3: CASSLWAGGKETQYF. The CDR3, as DNA: TGTGCCAGCAGTTTGTGGGCGGGGGGCAAAGAGACCCAGTACTTC.

The rearrangement joins TRBV20-1 to TRBJ1-2; D might be TRBD1 (5 bases). The V gene lost 6 bases and the J gene lost 1 base, with 21 bases spanning the gap. Germline-derived CDR1 and CDR2 are DFQATT and SNEGSKA (reference sequence). The CDR3 covers 16 residues. The CDR3 here is CSAVRAGQKVNYGYTF. The CDR3 nucleotides are TGCAGTGCGGTCAGGGCAGGGCAAAAGGTTAACTATGGCTACACCTTC.

V is TRBV4-2 and J is TRBJ2-5, with 10 positions matching TRBD2. This CDR3 spans 18 amino acids. The V segment lost 0 bases and the J segment 5 bases; nucleotides outside the gene matches: 12. In germline, CDR1 is LGHNA, CDR2 YNFKEQ. The CDR3 here is CASSQDSNSGGPGETQYF. The CDR3 region has the DNA TGTGCCAGCAGCCAAGATAGCAATAGCGGGGGGCCAGGCGAGACCCAGTACTTC.

In its sample, this clonotype was seen a few times. V usage is TRBV12-3 or TRBV12-4 and J usage is TRBJ2-7; no clear D. CDR3 size: 14 residues. Trimming removed 6 bases from V and 8 bases from J, with 20 bases in between. The CDR3 protein is CASSHMPQTSKQYF. The CDR3 DNA reads as TGTGCCAGCAGCCACATGCCACAAACGAGTAAGCAGTACTTC.

This clonotype has just a few counts. The chain uses TRBV20-1 and TRBJ2-2, with D maybe TRBD2 (6 bases). Germline V gives CDR1 DFQATT, CDR2 SNEGSKA (reference sequence). Trimming took 5 bases from V and 5 from J, leaving 15 bases between them. This CDR3 has 14 amino acids. The CDR3 DNA reads TGCAGTGCTTCCCGTCGGGGGATGACCGGGGAGCTGTTTTTT. It encodes CSASRRGMTGELFF.

The V and J genes are TRBV7-3 and TRBJ2-1; D is perhaps TRBD2 (6 bases). Trimming removed 2 bases from V and 5 bases from J, with 13 bases in between. The CDR3 contains 15 residues. Germline values: CDR1 SGHTA, CDR2 FQGTGA. CDR3 coding DNA: TGTGCCAGCAGCTTAGACGGCGGGGAAAACAATGAGCAGTTCTTC. Translation: CASSLDGGENNEQFF.

The chain uses TRBV5-1 and TRBJ2-6; D uncertain. CDR3 length equals 16 residues. In germline, CDR1 is SGHRS, CDR2 YFSETQ. V lost 0 bases, J lost 1 base, and 8 bases lay in between. The DNA for the CDR3 is TGCGCCAGCAGCTTGGGGACGGCATCTGGGGCCAACGTCCTGACTTTC. It encodes CASSLGTASGANVLTF.

This clonotype was seen more than once but under ten times. The V and J genes are TRBV28 and TRBJ2-1, with unresolved D. The CDR3 spans 16 residues. V lost 2 bases and J 9 bases, leaving 20 bases between the germline ends. Germline V gene lookup returns CDR1 MDHEN and CDR2 SYDVKM. CDR3 amino acids: CASSLPGRAPSREQFF. CDR3 nucleotide sequence: TGTGCCAGCAGTTTACCTGGTCGCGCCCCCAGTCGTGAGCAGTTCTTC.